This T cell receptor beta chain originates from a study of cytomegalovirus exposure and HLA in healthy donors. The CDR3 is made up of 14 amino acids. The junction had 2 bases not matched to a gene; V was cut back by 1 base and J by 4 bases. Germline V gene lookup returns CDR1 SGHTA and CDR2 FQGNSA. Only in-frame clones appear in the TCRdb table, and some are missing; sequencing was by immunoSEQ multiplex PCR. This repertoire shows a few hundred thousand clones, roughly 90% found once; its top ten account for more than 0.8%. Sequencing was carried out using PBMCs. The chain recombines TRBV7-2 with TRBJ2-7; 9 nucleotides match TRBD1. The clonotype comes from a woman younger than 30 in good health and CMV-seronegative. The CDR3, as DNA: TGTGCCAGCAGCTTAGTAGGGACAGGGTACGAGCAGTACTTC. Protein: CASSLVGTGYEQYF.